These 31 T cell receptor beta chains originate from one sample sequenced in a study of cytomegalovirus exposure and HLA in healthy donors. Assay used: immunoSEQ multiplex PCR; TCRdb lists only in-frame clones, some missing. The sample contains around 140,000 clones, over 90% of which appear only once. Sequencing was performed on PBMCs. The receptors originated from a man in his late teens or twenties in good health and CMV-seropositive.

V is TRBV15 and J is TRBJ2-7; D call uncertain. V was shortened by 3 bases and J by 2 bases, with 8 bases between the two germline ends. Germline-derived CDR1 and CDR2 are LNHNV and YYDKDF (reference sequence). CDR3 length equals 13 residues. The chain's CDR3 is CATSSSVTYEQYF. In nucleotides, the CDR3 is TGTGCCACCAGCAGTTCAGTTACCTACGAGCAGTACTTC.

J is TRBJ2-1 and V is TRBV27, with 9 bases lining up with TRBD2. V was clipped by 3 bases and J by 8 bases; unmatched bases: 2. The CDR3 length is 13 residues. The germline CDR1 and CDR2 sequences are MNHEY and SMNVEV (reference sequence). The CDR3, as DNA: TGTGCCAGCAGTTTTTTAGCGGGAGATGAGCAGTTCTTC. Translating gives CASSFLAGDEQFF.

The CDR3 sequence is CASSLGRTGELFF. The CDR3 DNA reads as TGTGCCAGCAGCTTAGGCCGCACCGGGGAGCTGTTTTTT. V is TRBV13 and J is TRBJ2-2; the D is unclear. Trimming took 0 bases from V and 4 from J, leaving 3 bases between them. This CDR3 region has 13 residues. Germline assignment: CDR1 PRHDT and CDR2 FYEKMQ (reference sequence).

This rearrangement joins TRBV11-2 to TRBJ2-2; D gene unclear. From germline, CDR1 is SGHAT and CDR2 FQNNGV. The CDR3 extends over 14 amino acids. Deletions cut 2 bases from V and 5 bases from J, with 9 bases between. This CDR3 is CASSLPPLTGELFF. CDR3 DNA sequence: TGTGCCAGCAGCTTACCCCCCCTTACCGGGGAGCTGTTTTTT.

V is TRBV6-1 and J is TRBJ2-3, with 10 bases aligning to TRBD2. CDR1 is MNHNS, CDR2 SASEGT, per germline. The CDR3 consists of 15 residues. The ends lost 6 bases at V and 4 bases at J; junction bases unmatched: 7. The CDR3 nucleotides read TGTGCCAGCAGCCGAATAGCGGGAGGTCCAGATACGCAGTATTTT. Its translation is CASSRIAGGPDTQYF.

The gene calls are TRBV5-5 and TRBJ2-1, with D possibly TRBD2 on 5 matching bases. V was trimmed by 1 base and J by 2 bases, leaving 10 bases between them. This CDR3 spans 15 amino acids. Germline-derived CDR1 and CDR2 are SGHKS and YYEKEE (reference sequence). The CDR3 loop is CASSLFGSTYNEQFF. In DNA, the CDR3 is TGTGCCAGCAGCTTGTTTGGGAGTACCTACAATGAGCAGTTCTTC.

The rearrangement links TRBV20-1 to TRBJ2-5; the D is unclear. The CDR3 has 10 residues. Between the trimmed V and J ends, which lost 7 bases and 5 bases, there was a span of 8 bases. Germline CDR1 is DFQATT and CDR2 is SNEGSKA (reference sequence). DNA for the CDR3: TGCAGTGGGGTGCGGGAGACCCAGTACTTC. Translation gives CSGVRETQYF.

This CDR3 reads CASSRDSSPDGYTF. CDR3 nucleotide sequence: TGTGCCAGCAGCCGGGACAGCTCTCCGGATGGCTACACCTTC. The genes are TRBV27 and TRBJ1-2; 7 positions match TRBD1. The germline V gene has CDR1 MNHEY and CDR2 SMNVEV (reference sequence). The V gene end was trimmed by 6 bases and the J gene end by 6 bases; junction bases not matched to a gene: 10. The CDR3 consists of 14 residues.

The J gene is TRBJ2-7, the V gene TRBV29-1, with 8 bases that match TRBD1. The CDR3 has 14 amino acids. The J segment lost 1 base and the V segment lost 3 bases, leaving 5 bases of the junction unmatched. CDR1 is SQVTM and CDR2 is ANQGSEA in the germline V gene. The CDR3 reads CSVESRTGSYEQYF. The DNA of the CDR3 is TGCAGCGTTGAGAGTCGGACAGGGTCCTACGAGCAGTACTTC.

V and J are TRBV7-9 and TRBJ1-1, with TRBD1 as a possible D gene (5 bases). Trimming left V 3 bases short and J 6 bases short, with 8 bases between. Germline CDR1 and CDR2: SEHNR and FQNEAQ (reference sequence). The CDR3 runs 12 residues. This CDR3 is CASSLQGSEAFF. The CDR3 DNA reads TGTGCCAGCAGCTTGCAGGGATCTGAAGCTTTCTTT.

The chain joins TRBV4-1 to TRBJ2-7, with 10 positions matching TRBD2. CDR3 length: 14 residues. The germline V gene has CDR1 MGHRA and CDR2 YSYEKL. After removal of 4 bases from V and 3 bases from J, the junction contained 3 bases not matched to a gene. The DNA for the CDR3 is TGCGCCAGCAGCCCCTGGACTAGCGGCTACGAGCAGTACTTC. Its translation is CASSPWTSGYEQYF.

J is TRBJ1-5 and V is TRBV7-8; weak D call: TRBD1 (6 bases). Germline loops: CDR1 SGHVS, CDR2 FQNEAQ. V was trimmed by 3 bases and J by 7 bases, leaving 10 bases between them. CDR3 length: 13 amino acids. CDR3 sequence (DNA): TGTGCCAGCAGCTTTGGGGGCGGGCAGCCCCAGCATTTT. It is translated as CASSFGGGQPQHF.

Written as DNA, the CDR3 is TGCGCCAGCAGCCCAAGGACAGGTCCTGTACAGCCCCAGCATTTT. This translates into CASSPRTGPVQPQHF. This chain joins TRBV4-1 and TRBJ1-5; the match to TRBD1 covers 7 bases. The germline V gene encodes CDR1 MGHRA and CDR2 YSYEKL. This CDR3 comprises 15 residues. V was clipped by 4 bases and J by 7 bases; unmatched bases: 10.

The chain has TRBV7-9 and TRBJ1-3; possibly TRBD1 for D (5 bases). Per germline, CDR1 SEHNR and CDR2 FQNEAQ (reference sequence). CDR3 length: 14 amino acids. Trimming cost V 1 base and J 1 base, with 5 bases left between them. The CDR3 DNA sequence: TGTGCCAGCAGCTTAGACAGGTCTGGAAACACCATATATTTT. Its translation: CASSLDRSGNTIYF.

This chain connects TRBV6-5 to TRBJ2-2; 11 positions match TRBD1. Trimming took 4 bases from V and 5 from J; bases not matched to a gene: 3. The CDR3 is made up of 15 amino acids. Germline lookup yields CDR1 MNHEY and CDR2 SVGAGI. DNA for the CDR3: TGTGCCAGCAGTTCGGACAGGGGGCCTACCGGGGAGCTGTTTTTT. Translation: CASSSDRGPTGELFF.

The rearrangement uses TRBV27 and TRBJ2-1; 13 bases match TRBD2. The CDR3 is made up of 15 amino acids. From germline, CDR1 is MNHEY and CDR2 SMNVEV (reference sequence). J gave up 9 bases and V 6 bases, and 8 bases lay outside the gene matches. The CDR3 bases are TGTGCCAGCAGCATCACTAGCGGGAGGGCCCGTGAGCAGTTCTTC. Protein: CASSITSGRAREQFF.

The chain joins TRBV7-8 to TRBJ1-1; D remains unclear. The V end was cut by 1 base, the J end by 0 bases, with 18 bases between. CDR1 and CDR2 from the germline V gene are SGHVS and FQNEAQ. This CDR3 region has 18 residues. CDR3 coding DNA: TGTGCCAGCAGCTTAGTGGGGATTGGAGGGATGATGAACACTGAAGCTTTCTTT. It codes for CASSLVGIGGMMNTEAFF.

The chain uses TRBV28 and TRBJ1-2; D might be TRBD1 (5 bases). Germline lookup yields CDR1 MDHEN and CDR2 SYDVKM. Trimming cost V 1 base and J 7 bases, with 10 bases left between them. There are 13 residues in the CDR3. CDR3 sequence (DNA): TGTGCCAGCAGTTTATCCGGGGGGTTTGGCTACACCTTC. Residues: CASSLSGGFGYTF.

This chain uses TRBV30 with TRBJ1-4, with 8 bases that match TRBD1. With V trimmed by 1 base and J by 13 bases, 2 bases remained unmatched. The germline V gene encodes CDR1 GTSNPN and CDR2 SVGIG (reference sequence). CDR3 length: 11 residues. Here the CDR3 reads CAWSGGQVLFF. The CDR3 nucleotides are TGTGCCTGGAGTGGGGGACAGGTACTGTTTTTT.

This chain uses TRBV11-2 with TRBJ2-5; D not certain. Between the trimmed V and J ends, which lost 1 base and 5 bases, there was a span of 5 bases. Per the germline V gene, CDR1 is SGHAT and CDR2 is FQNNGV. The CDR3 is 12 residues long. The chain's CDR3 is CASSLGRETQYF. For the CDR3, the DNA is TGTGCCAGCAGCTTAGGGCGGGAGACCCAGTACTTC.

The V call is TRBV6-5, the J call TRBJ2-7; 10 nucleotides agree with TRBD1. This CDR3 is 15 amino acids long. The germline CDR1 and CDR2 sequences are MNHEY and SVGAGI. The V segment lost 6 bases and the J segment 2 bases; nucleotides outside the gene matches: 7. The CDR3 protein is CASSTGTGAAYEQYF. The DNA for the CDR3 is TGTGCCAGCAGCACCGGGACAGGGGCGGCCTACGAGCAGTACTTC.

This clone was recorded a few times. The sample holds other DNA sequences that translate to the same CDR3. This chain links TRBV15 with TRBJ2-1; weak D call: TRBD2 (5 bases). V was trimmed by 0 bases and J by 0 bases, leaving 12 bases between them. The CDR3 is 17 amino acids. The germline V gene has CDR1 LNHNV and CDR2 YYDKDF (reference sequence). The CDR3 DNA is TGTGCCACCAGCAGAGATTTGAGCGGAAGCTCCTACAATGAGCAGTTCTTC. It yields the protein CATSRDLSGSSYNEQFF.

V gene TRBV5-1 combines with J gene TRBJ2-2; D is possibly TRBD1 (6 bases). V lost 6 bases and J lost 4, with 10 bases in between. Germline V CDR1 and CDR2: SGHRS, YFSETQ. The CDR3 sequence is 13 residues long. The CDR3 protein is CASNTGFTGELFF. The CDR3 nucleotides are TGCGCCAGCAACACAGGGTTCACCGGGGAGCTGTTTTTT.

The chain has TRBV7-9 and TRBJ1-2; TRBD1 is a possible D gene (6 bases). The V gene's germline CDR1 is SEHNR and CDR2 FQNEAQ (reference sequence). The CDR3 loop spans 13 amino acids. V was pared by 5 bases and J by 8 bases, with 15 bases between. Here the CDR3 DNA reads TGTGCCAGCAGCCCGGGGCAGGGGAGAGGCTACACCTTC. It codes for CASSPGQGRGYTF.

In DNA form, the CDR3 reads TGCGCCAGCAGCCAAGGGGCCAGGGACAATCAGCCCCAGCATTTT. This sequence encodes CASSQGARDNQPQHF. The chain joins TRBV4-1 to TRBJ1-5; D may be TRBD1 (5 bases). V gave up 1 base and J gave up 3 bases, with 10 bases separating them. The germline CDR1 and CDR2 sequences are MGHRA and YSYEKL. The CDR3 is made up of 15 amino acids.

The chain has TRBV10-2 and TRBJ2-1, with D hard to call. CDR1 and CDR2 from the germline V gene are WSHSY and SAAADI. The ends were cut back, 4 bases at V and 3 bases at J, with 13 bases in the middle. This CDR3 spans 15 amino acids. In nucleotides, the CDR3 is TGCGCCAGCAGTGGGGCGCCATCCCTCTACAATGAGCAGTTCTTC. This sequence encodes CASSGAPSLYNEQFF.

As DNA, the CDR3 is TGTGCCAGCAGTTTATGGGCACCCGTGCCGCCCCAGCATTTT. It translates to CASSLWAPVPPQHF. This chain links TRBV28 with TRBJ1-5; D is unclear. Germline-derived CDR1 and CDR2 are MDHEN and SYDVKM. Trimming removed 0 bases at V and 9 bases at J, with 12 bases between. CDR3 length: 14 amino acids. The whole variable domain, remainder taken from reference TRBV28 and TRBJ1-5, is DVKVTQSSRYLVKRTGEKVFLECVQDMDHENMFWYRQDPGLGLRLIYFSYDVKMKEKGDIPEGYSVSREKKERFSLILESASTNQTSMYLCASSLWAPVPPQHFGDGTRLSIL.

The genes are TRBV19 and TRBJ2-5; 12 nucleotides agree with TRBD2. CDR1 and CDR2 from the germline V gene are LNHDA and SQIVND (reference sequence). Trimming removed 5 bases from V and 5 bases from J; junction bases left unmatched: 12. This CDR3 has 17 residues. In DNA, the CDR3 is TGTGCCAGTAGTGCCAGACTAGCGGGAGTTTCGGTGGAGACCCAGTACTTC. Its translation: CASSARLAGVSVETQYF.

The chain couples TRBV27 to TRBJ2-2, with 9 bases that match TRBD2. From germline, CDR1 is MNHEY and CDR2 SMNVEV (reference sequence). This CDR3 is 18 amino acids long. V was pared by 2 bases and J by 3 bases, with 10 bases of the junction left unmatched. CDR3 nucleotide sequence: TGTGCCAGCAGTTTAAATCTCGGGCTAGCGGGATACACCGGGGAGCTGTTTTTT. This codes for CASSLNLGLAGYTGELFF.

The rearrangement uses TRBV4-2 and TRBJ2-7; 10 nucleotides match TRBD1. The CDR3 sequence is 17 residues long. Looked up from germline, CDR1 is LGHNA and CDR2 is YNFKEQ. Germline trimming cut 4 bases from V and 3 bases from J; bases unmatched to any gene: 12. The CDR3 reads CASSPRDRGQNFYEQYF. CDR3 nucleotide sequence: TGTGCCAGCAGCCCCCGGGACAGGGGCCAAAATTTCTACGAGCAGTACTTC.

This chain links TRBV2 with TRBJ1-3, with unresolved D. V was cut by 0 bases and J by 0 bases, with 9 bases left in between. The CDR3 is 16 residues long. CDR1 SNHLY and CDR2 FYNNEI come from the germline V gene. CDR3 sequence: CASSEAPGVSGNTIYF. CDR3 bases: TGTGCCAGCAGTGAAGCGCCCGGGGTCTCTGGAAACACCATATATTTT.